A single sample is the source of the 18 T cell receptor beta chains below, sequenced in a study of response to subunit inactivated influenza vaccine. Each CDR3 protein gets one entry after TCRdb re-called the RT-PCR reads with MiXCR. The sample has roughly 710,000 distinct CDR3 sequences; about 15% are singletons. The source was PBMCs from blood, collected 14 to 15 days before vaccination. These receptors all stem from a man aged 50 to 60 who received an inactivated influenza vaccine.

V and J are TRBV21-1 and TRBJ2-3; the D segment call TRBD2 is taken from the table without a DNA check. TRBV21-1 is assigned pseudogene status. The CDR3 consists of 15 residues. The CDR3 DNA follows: TGTGCCAGCAGCGAGCGACTAGCGGGGGGAGATACGCAGTATTTT. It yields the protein CASSERLAGGDTQYF.

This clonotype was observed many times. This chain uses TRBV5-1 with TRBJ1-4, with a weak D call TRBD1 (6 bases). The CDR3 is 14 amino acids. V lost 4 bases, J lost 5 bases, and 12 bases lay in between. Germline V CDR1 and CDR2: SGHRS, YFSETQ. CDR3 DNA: TGCGCCAGCAGCCGACAGGCGGACAATGAAAAACTGTTTTTT. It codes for CASSRQADNEKLFF.

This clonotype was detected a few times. CDR3 nucleotides: TGTGCCAGCATCGACCCGTCAGGGGACAATCAGCCCCAGCATTTT. This sequence encodes CASIDPSGDNQPQHF. The chain carries TRBV6-2 or TRBV6-3 and TRBJ1-5; weak D call: TRBD1 (6 bases). The CDR3 is 15 residues long. Per the germline V gene, CDR1 is MNHEY and CDR2 is SVGEGT. Deletions cut 7 bases from V and 3 bases from J, with 16 bases between.

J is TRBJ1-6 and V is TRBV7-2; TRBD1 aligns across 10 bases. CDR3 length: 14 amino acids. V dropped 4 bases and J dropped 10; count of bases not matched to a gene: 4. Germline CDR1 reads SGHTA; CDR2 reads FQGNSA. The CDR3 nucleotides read TGTGCCAGCAGCTCGGACAGGGGGGTATCACCCCTCCACTTT. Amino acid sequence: CASSSDRGVSPLHF.

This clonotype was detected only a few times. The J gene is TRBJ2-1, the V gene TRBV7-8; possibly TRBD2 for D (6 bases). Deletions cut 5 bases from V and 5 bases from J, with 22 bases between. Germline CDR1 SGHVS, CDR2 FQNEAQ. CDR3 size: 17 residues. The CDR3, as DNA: TGTGCCAGCAGCAGGCGTTCGGGGGTTGAGGGGAACAATGAGCAGTTCTTC. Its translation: CASSRRSGVEGNNEQFF.

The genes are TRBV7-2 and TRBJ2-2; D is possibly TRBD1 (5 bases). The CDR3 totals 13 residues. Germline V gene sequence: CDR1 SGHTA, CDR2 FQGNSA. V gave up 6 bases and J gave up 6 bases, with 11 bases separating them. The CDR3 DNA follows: TGTGCCAGCAGGGAGTCAGGGCCCGGGGAGCTGTTTTTT. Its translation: CASRESGPGELFF.

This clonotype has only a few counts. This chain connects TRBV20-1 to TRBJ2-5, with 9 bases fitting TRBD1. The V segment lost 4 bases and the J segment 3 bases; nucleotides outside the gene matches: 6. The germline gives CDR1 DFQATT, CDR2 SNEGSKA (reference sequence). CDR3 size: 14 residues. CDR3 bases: TGCAGTGCTACCCGCTGGGACAGGGAAGAGACCCAGTACTTC. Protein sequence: CSATRWDREETQYF.

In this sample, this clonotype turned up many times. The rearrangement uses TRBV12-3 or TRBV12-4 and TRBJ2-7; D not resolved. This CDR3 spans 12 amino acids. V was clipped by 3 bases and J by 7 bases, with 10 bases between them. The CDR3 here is CASSFVGGEQYF. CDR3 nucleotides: TGTGCCAGCAGTTTCGTAGGCGGAGAGCAGTACTTC.

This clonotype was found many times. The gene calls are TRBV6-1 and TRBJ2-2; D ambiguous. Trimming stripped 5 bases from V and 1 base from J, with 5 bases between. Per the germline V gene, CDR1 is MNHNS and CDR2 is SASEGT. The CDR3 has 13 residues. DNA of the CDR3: TGTGCCAGCAGTCCCGGGAACACCGGGGAGCTGTTTTTT. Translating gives CASSPGNTGELFF.

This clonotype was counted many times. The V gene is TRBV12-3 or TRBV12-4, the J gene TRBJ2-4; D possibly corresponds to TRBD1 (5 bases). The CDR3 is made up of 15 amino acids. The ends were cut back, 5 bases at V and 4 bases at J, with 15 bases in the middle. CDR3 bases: TGTGCCAGCAGTCTGGCGCCAGGGCCGAAAAACATTCAGTACTTC. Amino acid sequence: CASSLAPGPKNIQYF.

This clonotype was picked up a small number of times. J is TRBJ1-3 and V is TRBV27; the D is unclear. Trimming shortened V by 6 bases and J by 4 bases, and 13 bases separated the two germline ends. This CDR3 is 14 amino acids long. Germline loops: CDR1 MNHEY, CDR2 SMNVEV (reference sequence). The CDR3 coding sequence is TGTGCCAGCAGCCCGGGCCTTGGGGGAAACACCATATATTTT. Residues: CASSPGLGGNTIYF.

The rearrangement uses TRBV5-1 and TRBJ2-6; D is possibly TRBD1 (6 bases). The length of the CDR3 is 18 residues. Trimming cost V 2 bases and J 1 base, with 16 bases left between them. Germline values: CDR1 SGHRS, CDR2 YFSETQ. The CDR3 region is CASSFTTGPPSGANVLTF. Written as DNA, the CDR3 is TGCGCCAGCAGCTTCACGACAGGCCCGCCATCTGGGGCCAACGTCCTGACTTTC. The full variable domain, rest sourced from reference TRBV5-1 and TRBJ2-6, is KAGVTQTPRYLIKTRGQQVTLSCSPISGHRSVSWYQQTPGQGLQFLFEYFSETQRNKGNFPGRFSGRQFSNSRSEMNVSTLELGDSALYLCASSFTTGPPSGANVLTFGAGSRLTVL.

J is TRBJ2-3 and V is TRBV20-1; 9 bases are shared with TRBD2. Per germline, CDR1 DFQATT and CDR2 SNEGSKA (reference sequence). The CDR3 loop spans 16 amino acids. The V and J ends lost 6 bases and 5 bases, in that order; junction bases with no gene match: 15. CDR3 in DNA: TGCAGTGCCCTCGATGGGGGTAGCGGGAGAAAAGATACGCAGTATTTT. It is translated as CSALDGGSGRKDTQYF.

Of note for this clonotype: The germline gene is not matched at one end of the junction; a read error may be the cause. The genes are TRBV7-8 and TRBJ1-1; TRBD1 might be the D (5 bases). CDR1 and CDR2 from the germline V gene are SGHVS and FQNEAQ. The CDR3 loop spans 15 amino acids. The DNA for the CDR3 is TGTGCCAGCAGCTCCCCTGGGGGGTTGGACACTGAAGCTCTCTTT. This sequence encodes CASSSPGGLDTEALF.

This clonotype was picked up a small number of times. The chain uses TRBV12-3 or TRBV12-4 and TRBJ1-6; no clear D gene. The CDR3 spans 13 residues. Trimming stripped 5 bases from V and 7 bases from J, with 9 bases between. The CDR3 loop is CASSRGRNSPLHF. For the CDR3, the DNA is TGTGCCAGCAGTCGTGGTCGGAATTCACCCCTCCACTTT.

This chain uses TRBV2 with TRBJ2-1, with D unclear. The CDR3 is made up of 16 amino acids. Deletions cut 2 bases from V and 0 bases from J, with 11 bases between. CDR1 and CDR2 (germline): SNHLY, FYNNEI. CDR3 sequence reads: CASSEQATSSYNEQFF. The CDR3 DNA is TGTGCCAGCAGTGAACAGGCGACGAGCTCCTACAATGAGCAGTTCTTC.

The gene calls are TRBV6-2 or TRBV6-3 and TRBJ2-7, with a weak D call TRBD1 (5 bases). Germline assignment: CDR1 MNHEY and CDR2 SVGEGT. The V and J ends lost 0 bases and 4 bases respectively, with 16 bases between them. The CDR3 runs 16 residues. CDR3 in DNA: TGTGCCAGCAGTTACTCGAGGCGCAGGGCGGAGTACGAGCAGTACTTC. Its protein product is CASSYSRRRAEYEQYF.

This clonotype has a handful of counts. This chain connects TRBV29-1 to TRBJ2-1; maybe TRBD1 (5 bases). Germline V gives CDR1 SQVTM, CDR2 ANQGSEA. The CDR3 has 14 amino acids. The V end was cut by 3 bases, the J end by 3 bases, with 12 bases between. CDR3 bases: TGCAGCGTTGAGCGACAGCAACACTACAATGAGCAGTTCTTC. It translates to CSVERQQHYNEQFF.